This T cell receptor (beta chain) is drawn from a study of tumor-infiltrating lymphocytes in primary liver carcinoma. The study's findings and limits: Only about 7.5-24% of top clones spanned all five tumor regions.

For each extraction, RNA and DNA were obtained together from about 20-30 mg of unsorted bulk tissue. Starting material of 500 to 600 ng total RNA yielded TCR beta cDNA via a constant-region primer. Researchers made the TCR beta libraries by running three nested multiplex PCR rounds with slightly modified ARM-PCR. In the first two PCR rounds, TRBV1-TRBV30 forward primers were paired with a C-beta reverse primer, and each round lasted approximately 10 cycles. TCRdb re-derived calls from the multiplex PCR reads in MiXCR, one entry per CDR3 protein. The top ten hold around 44% of the sample, which has about 64,000 distinct CDR3 sequences, 71% seen once. As regards this clonotype: The antigen remains unidentified.

The CDR3 is 13 residues long. Germline CDR1 reads DFQATT; CDR2 reads SNEGSKA (reference sequence). V was pared by 7 bases and J by 0 bases, with 11 bases between. This sequence originates from a man aged 35-49 years with primary liver carcinoma and hepatitis B virus infection. Source material: liver tumor tissue from sampling region 4. Subset given: tumor region T4, right-lateral pole. This chain links TRBV20-1 with TRBJ2-3; D not resolved. CDR3 sequence reads: CSVSFRSTDTQYF. Written as DNA, the CDR3 is TGCAGTGTTAGCTTTAGGAGCACAGATACGCAGTATTTT.